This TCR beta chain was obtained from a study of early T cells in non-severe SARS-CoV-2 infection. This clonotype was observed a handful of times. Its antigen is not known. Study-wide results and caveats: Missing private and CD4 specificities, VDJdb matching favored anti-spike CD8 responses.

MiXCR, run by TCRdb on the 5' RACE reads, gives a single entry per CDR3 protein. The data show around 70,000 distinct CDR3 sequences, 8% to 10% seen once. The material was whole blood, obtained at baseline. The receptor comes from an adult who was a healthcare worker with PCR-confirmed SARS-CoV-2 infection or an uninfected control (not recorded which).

The CDR3: CASSLMAGRYEQYF. The CDR3 DNA follows: TGTGCCAGCAGCTTGATGGCAGGGAGGTACGAGCAGTACTTC. The chain joins TRBV7-3 to TRBJ2-7; D may be TRBD2 (6 bases). This CDR3 spans 14 amino acids. Trimming cost V 3 bases and J 4 bases, with 13 bases left between them. Germline V gives CDR1 SGHTA, CDR2 FQGTGA.